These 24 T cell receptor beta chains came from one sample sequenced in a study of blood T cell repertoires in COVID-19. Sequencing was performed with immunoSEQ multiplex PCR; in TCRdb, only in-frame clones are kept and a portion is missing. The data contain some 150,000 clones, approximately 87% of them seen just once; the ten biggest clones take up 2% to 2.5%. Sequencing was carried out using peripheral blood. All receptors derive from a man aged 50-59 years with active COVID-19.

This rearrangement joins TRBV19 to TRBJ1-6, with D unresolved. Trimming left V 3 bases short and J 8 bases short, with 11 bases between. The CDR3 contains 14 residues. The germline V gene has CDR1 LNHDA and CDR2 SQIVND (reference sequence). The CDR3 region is CASSIGREDSPLHF. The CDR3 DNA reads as TGTGCCAGTAGTATCGGCCGGGAGGATTCACCCCTCCACTTT.

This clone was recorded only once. The CDR3 DNA follows: TGTGCCAGCAGCCCTGTAGCGGGGGGGGAAGAGACCCAGTACTTC. This sequence encodes CASSPVAGGEETQYF. The rearrangement uses TRBV7-9 and TRBJ2-5, with TRBD2 matching 11 bases. Trimming cost V 5 bases and J 3 bases; bases outside gene matches: 5. Germline CDR1 is SEHNR and CDR2 is FQNEAQ (reference sequence). The CDR3 extends over 15 amino acids. The full variable domain, with the rest looked up from reference TRBV7-9 and TRBJ2-5, is DTGVSQNPRHKITKRGQNVTFRCDPISEHNRLYWYRQTLGQGPEFLTYFQNEAQLEKSRLLSDRFSAERPKGSFSTLEIQRTEQGDSAMYLCASSPVAGGEETQYFGPGTRLLVL.

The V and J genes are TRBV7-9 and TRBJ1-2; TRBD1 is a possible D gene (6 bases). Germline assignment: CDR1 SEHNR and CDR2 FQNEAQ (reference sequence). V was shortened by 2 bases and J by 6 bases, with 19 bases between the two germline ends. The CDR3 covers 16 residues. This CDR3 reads CASSLNQAWAGDGYTF. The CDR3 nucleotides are TGTGCCAGCAGCTTAAATCAGGCTTGGGCAGGGGATGGCTACACCTTC.

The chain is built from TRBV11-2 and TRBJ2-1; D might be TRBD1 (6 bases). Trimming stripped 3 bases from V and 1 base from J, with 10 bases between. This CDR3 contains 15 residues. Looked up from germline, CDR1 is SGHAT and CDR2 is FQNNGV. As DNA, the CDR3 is TGTGCCAGCAGCTTCTACAGGGCTTCCTACAATGAGCAGTTCTTC. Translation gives CASSFYRASYNEQFF.

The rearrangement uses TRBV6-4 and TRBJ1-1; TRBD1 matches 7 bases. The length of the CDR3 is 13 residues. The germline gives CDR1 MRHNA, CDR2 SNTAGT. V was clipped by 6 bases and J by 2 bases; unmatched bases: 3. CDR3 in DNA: TGTGCCAGCAGCGGGACAGATAACACTGAAGCTTTCTTT. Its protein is CASSGTDNTEAFF.

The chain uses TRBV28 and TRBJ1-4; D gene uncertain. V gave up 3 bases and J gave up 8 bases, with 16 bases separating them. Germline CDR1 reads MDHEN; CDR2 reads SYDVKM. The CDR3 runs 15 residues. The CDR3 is CASSLGGPQMEKLFF. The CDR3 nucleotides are TGTGCCAGCAGTTTGGGAGGGCCCCAAATGGAAAAACTGTTTTTT.

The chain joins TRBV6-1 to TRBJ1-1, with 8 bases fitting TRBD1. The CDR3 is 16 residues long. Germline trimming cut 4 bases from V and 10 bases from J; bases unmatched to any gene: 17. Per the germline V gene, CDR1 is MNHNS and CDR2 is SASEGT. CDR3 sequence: CASSGVIGQGLRGAFF. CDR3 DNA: TGTGCCAGCAGTGGGGTTATCGGACAGGGTCTGAGAGGAGCTTTCTTT.

CDR3 coding DNA: TGTGCCAGTAGTCCGAGGACAGTCTATGGCTACACCTTC. It translates to CASSPRTVYGYTF. The chain has TRBV19 and TRBJ1-2; weak D call: TRBD1 (6 bases). The ends were cut back, 5 bases at V and 4 bases at J, with 11 bases in the middle. The CDR3 sequence is 13 residues long. The germline CDR1 and CDR2 sequences are LNHDA and SQIVND (reference sequence).

The CDR3 here is CASSLGGGEVTGELFF. The CDR3, as DNA: TGCGCCAGCAGCTTGGGAGGGGGCGAGGTCACCGGGGAGCTGTTTTTT. The chain uses TRBV5-1 and TRBJ2-2; TRBD1 agrees at 7 bases. Germline CDR1 SGHRS, CDR2 YFSETQ. V lost 0 bases and J lost 4; bases outside the gene matches: 6. CDR3 size: 16 residues.

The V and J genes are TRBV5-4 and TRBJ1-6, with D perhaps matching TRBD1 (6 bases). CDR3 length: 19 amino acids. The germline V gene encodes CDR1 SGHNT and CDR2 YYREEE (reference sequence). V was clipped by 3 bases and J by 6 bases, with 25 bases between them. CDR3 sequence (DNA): TGTGCCAGCAGCTCCTTTCCAACAGGAAACTTAGGGGGTAATTCACCCCTCCACTTT. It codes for CASSSFPTGNLGGNSPLHF.

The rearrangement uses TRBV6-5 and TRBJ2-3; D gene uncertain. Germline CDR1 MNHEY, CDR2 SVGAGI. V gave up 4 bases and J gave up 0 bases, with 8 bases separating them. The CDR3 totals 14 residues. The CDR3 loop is CASSFSPSTDTQYF. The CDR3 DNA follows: TGTGCCAGCAGTTTTTCCCCGAGCACAGATACGCAGTATTTT.

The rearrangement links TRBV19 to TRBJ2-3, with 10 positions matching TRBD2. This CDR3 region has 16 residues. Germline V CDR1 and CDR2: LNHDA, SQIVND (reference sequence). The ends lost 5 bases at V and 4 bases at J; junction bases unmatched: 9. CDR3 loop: CASSDRSGGGADTQYF. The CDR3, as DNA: TGTGCCAGTAGTGACCGGAGCGGGGGGGGTGCAGATACGCAGTATTTT.

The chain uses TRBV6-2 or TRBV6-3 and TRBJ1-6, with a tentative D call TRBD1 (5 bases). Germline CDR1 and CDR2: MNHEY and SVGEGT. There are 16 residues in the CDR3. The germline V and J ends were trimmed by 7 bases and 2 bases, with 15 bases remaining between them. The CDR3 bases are TGTGCCAGCACCCCTAGGGGCCCGACCTATAATTCACCCCTCCACTTT. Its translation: CASTPRGPTYNSPLHF.

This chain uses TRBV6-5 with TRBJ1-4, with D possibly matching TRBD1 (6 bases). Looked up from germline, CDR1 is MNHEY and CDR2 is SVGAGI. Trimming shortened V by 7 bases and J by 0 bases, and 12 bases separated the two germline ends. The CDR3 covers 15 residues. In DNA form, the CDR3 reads TGTGCCAGCACGCGCGGACAGACAACTAATGAAAAACTGTTTTTT. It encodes CASTRGQTTNEKLFF.

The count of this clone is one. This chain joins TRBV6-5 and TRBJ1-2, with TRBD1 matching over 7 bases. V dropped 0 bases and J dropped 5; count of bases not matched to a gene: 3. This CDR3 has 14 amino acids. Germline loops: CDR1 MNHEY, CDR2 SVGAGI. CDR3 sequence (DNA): TGTGCCAGCAGTTACTCAGGACAGGTGTATGGCTACACCTTC. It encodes CASSYSGQVYGYTF.

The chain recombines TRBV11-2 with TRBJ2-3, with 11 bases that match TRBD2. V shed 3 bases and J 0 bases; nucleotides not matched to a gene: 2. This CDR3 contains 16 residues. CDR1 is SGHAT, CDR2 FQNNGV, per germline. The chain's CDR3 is CASSFSGGASTDTQYF. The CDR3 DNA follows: TGTGCCAGCAGCTTTAGCGGGGGGGCTAGCACAGATACGCAGTATTTT.

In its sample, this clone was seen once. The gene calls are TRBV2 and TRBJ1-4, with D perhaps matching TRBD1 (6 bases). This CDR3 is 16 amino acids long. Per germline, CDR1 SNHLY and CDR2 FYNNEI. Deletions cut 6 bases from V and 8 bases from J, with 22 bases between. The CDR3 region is CASRGPGHRGKEKLFF. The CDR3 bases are TGTGCCAGCAGGGGTCCGGGACATAGAGGGAAGGAAAAACTGTTTTTT.

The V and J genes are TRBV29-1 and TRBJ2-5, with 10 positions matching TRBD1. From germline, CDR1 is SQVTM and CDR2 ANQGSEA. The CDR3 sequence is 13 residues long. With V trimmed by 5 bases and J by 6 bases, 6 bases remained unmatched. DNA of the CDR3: TGCAGCGTTTCACCGGGACAGGGGCAGACCCAGTACTTC. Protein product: CSVSPGQGQTQYF.

The CDR3: CSASPKPGQGAVGYTF. In DNA form, the CDR3 reads TGCAGTGCTAGTCCTAAGCCGGGACAGGGGGCGGTTGGCTACACCTTC. V gene TRBV20-1 combines with J gene TRBJ1-2; 12 bases align to TRBD1. The germline gives CDR1 DFQATT, CDR2 SNEGSKA (reference sequence). Trimming at V came to 3 bases and at J to 7 bases, leaving 12 bases not matched to a gene. The CDR3 totals 16 residues.

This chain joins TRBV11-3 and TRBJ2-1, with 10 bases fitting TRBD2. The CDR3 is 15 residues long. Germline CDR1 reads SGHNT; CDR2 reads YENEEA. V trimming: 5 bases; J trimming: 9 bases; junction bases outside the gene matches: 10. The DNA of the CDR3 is TGTGCCAGCAGCCCCCGGGGGAGCGGGGGGGCTGAGCAGTTCTTC. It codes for CASSPRGSGGAEQFF.

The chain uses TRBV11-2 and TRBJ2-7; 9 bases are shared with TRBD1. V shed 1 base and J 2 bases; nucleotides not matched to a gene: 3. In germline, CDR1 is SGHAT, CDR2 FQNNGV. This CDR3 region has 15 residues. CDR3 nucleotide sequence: TGTGCCAGCAGCTTAGGGTGGGACAGGGCCTACGAGCAGTACTTC. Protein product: CASSLGWDRAYEQYF.

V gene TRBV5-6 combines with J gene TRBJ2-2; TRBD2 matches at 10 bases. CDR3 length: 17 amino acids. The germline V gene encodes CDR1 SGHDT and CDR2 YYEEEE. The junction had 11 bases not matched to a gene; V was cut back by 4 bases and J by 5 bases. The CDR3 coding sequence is TGTGCCAGCAGCCCGGGACTAGCGTCGCGAAGAACCGGGGAGCTGTTTTTT. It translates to CASSPGLASRRTGELFF.

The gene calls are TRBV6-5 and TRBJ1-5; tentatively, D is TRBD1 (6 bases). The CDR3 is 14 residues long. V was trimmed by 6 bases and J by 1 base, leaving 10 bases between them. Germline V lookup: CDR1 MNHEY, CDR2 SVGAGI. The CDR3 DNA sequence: TGTGCCAGCAGCCGCGACAGGAGCAATCAGCCCCAGCATTTT. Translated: CASSRDRSNQPQHF.

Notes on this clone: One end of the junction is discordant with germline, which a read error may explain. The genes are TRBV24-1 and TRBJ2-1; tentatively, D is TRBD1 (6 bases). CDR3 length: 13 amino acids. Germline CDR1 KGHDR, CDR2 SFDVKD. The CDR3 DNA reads TGTGCCACCAGTGACCGAAACGACAGGTCCCGAGTCTTC. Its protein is CATSDRNDRSRVF.